This record covers a single T cell receptor (beta chain). Germline CDR1 reads SGHNT; CDR2 reads YENEEA. This CDR3 is built from 14 residues. Trimming took 4 bases from V and 6 from J; bases not matched to a gene: 7. Source study methods: Estimation of nucleated cell counts was performed using reference gene primer amplification. Generated by immunoSEQ multiplex PCR, the TCRdb table keeps only in-frame clones and is missing some. The V and J calls and clone size were taken over from that table, and D and trimming were inferred from the DNA. The sample records around 45,000 clones, around nine tenths being singletons. This specimen comes from a study of blood T cell repertoires in COVID-19. Study-level information: From the United States, Italy and Spain came samples of acute and convalescent COVID-19.

This TCR derives from a man aged 55-75 years with active or convalescent COVID-19. The chain combines TRBV11-3 with TRBJ2-3; 7 positions match TRBD2. The sample was peripheral blood. The CDR3 DNA reads as TGTGCCAGCAGCTATACTAGGGAGGGGGATACGCAGTATTTT. Residues: CASSYTREGDTQYF.